This T cell receptor beta chain is from a study of cytomegalovirus exposure and HLA in healthy donors. Study-wide results and limits: It was confirmed in vitro that a few of the CMV-associated chains were specific for CMV antigens.

Notes on this clone: What it recognizes is unknown.

The germline gives CDR1 SGHRS, CDR2 YFSETQ. V was clipped by 4 bases and J by 0 bases, with 10 bases between them. This CDR3 is 14 amino acids long. Profiling relied on immunoSEQ multiplex PCR, and the TCRdb table lists in-frame clones only, not all of them. The table includes more than 150,000 clones, about four fifths detected once. This TCR came from a man between 18 and 29 years old in good health and CMV-seropositive. The material sequenced was PBMCs. V usage is TRBV5-1 and J usage is TRBJ2-5; D is perhaps TRBD2 (7 bases). CDR3 nucleotide sequence: TGCGCCAGCAGCGGGAGGGGGTACCAAGAGACCCAGTACTTC. Protein: CASSGRGYQETQYF.